This T cell receptor (beta chain) was profiled in a study of T-cell reconstitution after alpha-beta-depleted transplantation in children. Trimming removed 1 base from V and 8 bases from J, with 8 bases in between. In germline, CDR1 is SGHVS, CDR2 FNYEAQ. There are 12 residues in the CDR3. This clonotype was seen ten or more times. Unique molecular identifiers were incorporated during preparation of the TCRbeta library. Via MiXCR, TCRdb re-called the PCR reads, giving one row per CDR3 protein. The data show under 300,000 distinct CDR3 sequences, with 9% to 10% seen just once and around 5% held by the top ten.

This specimen was PBMCs from the stem cell graft donor, taken from the stem cell graft. This clonotype was obtained from a human donor who donated a stem cell graft to a child with SCID. This chain links TRBV7-6 with TRBJ1-2; the D is unclear. DNA of the CDR3: TGTGCCAGCAGCTTAGTTGGTGGAGGCTACACCTTC. This translates into CASSLVGGGYTF. The full variable domain, its missing parts supplied by reference TRBV7-6 and TRBJ1-2, is GAGVSQSPRYKVTKRGQDVALRCDPISGHVSLYWYRQALGQGPEFLTYFNYEAQQDKSGLPNDRFSAERPEGSISTLTIQRTEQRDSAMYRCASSLVGGGYTFGSGTRLTVV.